Listed below are T cell receptor beta chains from one sample, sequenced in a study of cytomegalovirus exposure and HLA in healthy donors. The protocol was immunoSEQ multiplex PCR, while the TCRdb copy is restricted to in-frame clones and leaves out a portion. This table holds about 140,000 clones, around nine tenths found once. Material for sequencing was PBMCs. These receptors were collected from a woman under 30 in good health and CMV-seropositive. Both conserved end residues are part of each CDR3. The order of the fields is J gene, D gene, clone size, V gene, CDR3 DNA, CDR3 protein. The D gene is left open where the match is weak. Size tells how often a clone was seen (once, few, many) or the class of an expanded clone, and some rows leave it out.

TRBJ2-5	TRBD2	once	TRBV4-3	TGCGCCAGCAGCCAAGGGTTTAGCGGGGGTCGGGGGTCCCAGTACTTC	CASSQGFSGGRGSQYF
TRBJ1-6	.	.	TRBV28	TGTGCCAGCATTTCGACACTGAGACCTAATTCACCCCTCCACTTT	CASISTLRPNSPLHF
TRBJ2-1	.	.	TRBV5-1	TGCGCCAGCAGCGAACGACTAGGTTCCTACAATGAGCAGTTCTTC	CASSERLGSYNEQFF
TRBJ2-5	.	.	TRBV27	TGTGCCAGCAGTTTAGGAGTGAGGGAGACCCAGTACTTC	CASSLGVRETQYF
TRBJ2-1	TRBD2	.	TRBV19	TGTGCCAGTAGGGTGACTAGCGGGAGGATATATGAGCAGTTCTTC	CASRVTSGRIYEQFF
TRBJ1-1	TRBD1	.	TRBV7-9	TGTGCCAGCAGCACCCGACAGGGCCTCACTGAAGCTTTCTTT	CASSTRQGLTEAFF
TRBJ2-7	.	few	TRBV5-1	TGCGCCAGCAGCTTGTTCGACAGCTCCTACGAGCAGTACTTC	CASSLFDSSYEQYF
TRBJ2-2	TRBD2	.	TRBV10-3	TGTGCCATCAGTGAGACGGGGGGCACCGGGGAGCTGTTTTTT	CAISETGGTGELFF
TRBJ2-2	TRBD1	.	TRBV6-5	TGTGCCAGCAGTTTGGGGACAGGACCAACCGGGGAGCTGTTTTTT	CASSLGTGPTGELFF
TRBJ1-2	.	once	TRBV30	TGTGCCTGGAGGGGCGAAGGACAGTTCCAGGGCTACACCTTC	CAWRGEGQFQGYTF
TRBJ2-7	.	.	TRBV27	TGTGCCAGCAGTTTAAGGGGCAGTATCTCCTACGAGCAGTACTTC	CASSLRGSISYEQYF
TRBJ1-6	TRBD1	few	TRBV2	TGTGCCAGCAGTGAAGGACAGGGGCTTAATTCACCCCTCCACTTT	CASSEGQGLNSPLHF
TRBJ2-7	TRBD1	.	TRBV27	TGTGCCAGCAGTTGGACAGGACTTCCCTACCTAGGCGACTACGAGCAGTACTTC	CASSWTGLPYLGDYEQYF
TRBJ2-7	.	.	TRBV5-1	TGCGCCAGCAGCGGGCTGACAGGAACCTACGAGCAGTACTTC	CASSGLTGTYEQYF
TRBJ2-1	.	.	TRBV5-6	TGTGCCAGCAGCCCCACACCGGGACATAAAAACAATGAGCAGTTCTTC	CASSPTPGHKNNEQFF
TRBJ2-7	TRBD2	.	TRBV2	TGTGCCAGCAGTGCCCCCCCAGCGGGAGTCTACGAGCAGTACTTC	CASSAPPAGVYEQYF
TRBJ2-5	.	.	TRBV7-2	TGTGCCAGCAGCACGGGGAGGGGGAGGGAGACCCAGTACTTC	CASSTGRGRETQYF
TRBJ1-2	.	.	TRBV30	TGTGCCTGGAGGCCGGGGGGCGCTGGCTATGGCTACACCTTC	CAWRPGGAGYGYTF
TRBJ2-5	TRBD2	.	TRBV5-6	TGTGCCAGCAGGGAACTAGCGGGAGTTGGGGAGACCCAGTACTTC	CASRELAGVGETQYF